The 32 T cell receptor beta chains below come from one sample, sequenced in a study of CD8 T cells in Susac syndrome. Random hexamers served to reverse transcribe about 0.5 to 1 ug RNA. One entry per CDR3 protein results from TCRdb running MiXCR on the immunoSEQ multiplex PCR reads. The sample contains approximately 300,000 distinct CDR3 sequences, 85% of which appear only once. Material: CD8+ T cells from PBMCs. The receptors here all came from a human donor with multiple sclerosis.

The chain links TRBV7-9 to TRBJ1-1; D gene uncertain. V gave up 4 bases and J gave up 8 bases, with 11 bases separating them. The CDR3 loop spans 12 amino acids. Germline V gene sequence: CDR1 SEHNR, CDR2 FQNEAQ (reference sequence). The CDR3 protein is CASSSARREAFF. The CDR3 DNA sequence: TGTGCCAGCAGCTCCGCCAGGAGGGAAGCTTTCTTT.

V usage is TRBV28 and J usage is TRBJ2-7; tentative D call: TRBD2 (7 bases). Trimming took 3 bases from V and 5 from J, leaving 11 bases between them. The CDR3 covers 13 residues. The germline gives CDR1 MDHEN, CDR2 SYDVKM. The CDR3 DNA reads TGTGCCAGCAGTTTCGGGGGGCGCGACGAGCAGTACTTC. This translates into CASSFGGRDEQYF.

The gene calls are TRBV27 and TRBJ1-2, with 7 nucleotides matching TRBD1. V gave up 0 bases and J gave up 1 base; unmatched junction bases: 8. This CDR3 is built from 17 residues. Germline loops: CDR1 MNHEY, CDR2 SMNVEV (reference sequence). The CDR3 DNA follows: TGTGCCAGCAGTTTATCGCGGGGGCAGGGGGTTAACTATGGCTACACCTTC. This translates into CASSLSRGQGVNYGYTF.

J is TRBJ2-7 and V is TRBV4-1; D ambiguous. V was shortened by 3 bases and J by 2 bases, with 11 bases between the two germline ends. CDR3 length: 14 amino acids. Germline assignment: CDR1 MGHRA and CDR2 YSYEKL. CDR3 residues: CASSQIMSTYEQYF. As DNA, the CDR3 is TGCGCCAGCAGCCAGATAATGTCTACCTACGAGCAGTACTTC.

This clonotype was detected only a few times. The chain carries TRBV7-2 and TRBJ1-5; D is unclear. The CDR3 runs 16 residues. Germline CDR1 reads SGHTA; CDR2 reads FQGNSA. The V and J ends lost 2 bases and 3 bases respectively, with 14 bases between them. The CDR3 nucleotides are TGTGCCAGCAGCTTATCAGCGTCGGGCTACAATCAGCCCCAGCATTTT. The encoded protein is CASSLSASGYNQPQHF.

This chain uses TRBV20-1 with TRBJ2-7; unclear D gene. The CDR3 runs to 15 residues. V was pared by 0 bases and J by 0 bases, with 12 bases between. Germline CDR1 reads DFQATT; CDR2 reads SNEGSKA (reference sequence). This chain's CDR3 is CSARDHGKSSYEQYF. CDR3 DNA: TGCAGTGCTAGAGATCACGGCAAGAGCTCCTACGAGCAGTACTTC.

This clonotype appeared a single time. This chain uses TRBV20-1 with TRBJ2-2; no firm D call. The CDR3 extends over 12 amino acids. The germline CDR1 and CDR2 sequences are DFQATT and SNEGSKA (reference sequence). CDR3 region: CGPTTNTGELFF. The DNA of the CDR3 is TGCGGACCTACTACGAACACCGGGGAGCTGTTTTTT.

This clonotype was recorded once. The CDR3 DNA reads as TGTGCCTGGAACCCGGGGGGGTATAGCAATCAGCCCCAGCATTTT. Its translation is CAWNPGGYSNQPQHF. This sequence joins TRBV30 and TRBJ1-5, with D perhaps matching TRBD1 (5 bases). Germline CDR1 and CDR2: GTSNPN and SVGIG (reference sequence). This CDR3 contains 15 residues. The germline V and J ends were trimmed by 4 bases and 0 bases, with 13 bases remaining between them. The full variable domain, rest sourced from reference TRBV30 and TRBJ1-5, is SQTIHQWPATLVQPVGSPLSLECTVEGTSNPNLYWYRQAAGRGLQLLFYSVGIGQISSEVPQNLSASRPQDRQFILSSKKLLLSDSGFYLCAWNPGGYSNQPQHFGDGTRLSIL.

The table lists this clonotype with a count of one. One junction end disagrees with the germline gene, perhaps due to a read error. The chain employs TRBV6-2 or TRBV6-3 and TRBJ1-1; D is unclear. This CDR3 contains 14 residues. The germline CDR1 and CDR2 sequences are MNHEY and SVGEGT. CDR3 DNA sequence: TGTGCCAGCAGTTACTCGAACTGGAACACTAAAGCTTTCTTT. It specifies CASSYSNWNTKAFF.

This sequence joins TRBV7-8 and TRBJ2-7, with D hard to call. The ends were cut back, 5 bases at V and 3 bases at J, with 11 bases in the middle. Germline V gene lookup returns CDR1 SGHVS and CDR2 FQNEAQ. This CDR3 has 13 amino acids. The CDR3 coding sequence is TGTGCCAGCAGCCTCCTCCGCCTCTACGAGCAGTACTTC. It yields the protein CASSLLRLYEQYF.

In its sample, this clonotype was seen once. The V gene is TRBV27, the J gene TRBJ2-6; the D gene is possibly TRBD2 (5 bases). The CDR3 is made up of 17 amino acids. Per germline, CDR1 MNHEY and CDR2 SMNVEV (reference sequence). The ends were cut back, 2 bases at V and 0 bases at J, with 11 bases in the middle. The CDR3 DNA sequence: TGTGCCAGCAGTTTAGCAGCGGCCTTCTCTGGGGCCAACGTCCTGACTTTC. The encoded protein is CASSLAAAFSGANVLTF.

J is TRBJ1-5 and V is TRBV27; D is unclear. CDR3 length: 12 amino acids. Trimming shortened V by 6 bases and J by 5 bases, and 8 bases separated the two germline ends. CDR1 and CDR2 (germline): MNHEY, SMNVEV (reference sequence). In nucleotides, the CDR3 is TGTGCCAGCAGCACAGCATATCAGCCCCAGCATTTT. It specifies CASSTAYQPQHF.

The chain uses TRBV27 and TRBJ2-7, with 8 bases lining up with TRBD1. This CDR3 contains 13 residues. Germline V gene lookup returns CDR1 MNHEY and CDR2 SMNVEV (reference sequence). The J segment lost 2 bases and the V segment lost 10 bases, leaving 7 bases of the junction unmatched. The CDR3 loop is CATQDRVAYEQYF. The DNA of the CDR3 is TGTGCCACCCAGGACAGGGTGGCCTACGAGCAGTACTTC.

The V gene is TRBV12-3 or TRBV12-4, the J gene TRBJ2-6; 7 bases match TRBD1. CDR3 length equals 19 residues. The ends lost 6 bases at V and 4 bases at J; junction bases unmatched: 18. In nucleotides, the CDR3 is TGTGCCAGCAGGGGGGCCCAGGGGGAGCCCTTACCCGGGGCCAACGTCCTGACTTTC. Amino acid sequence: CASRGAQGEPLPGANVLTF.

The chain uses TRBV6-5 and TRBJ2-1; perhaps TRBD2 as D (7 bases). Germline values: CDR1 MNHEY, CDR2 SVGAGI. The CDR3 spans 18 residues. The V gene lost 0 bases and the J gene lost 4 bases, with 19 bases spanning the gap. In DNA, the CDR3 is TGTGCCAGCAGTTACTCGATCTGGCGCGGGGGCGCATACAATGAGCAGTTCTTC. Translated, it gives CASSYSIWRGGAYNEQFF.

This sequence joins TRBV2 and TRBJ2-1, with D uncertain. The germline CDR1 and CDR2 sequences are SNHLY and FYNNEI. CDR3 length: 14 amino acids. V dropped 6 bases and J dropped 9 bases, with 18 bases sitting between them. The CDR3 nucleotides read TGTGCCAGCAGGGACCCCGTTGATCGGACTGAGCAGTTCTTC. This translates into CASRDPVDRTEQFF. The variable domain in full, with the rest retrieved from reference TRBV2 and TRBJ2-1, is EPEVTQTPSHQVTQMGQEVILRCVPISNHLYFYWYRQILGQKVEFLVSFYNNEISEKSEIFDDQFSVERPDGSNFTLKIRSTKLEDSAMYFCASRDPVDRTEQFFGPGTRLTVL.

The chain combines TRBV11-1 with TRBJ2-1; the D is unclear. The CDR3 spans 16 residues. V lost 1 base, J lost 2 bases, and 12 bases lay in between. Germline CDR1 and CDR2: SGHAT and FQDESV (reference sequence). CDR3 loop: CASSLEPRLTYNEQFF. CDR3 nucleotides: TGTGCCAGCAGCTTAGAGCCCCGGTTGACCTACAATGAGCAGTTCTTC.

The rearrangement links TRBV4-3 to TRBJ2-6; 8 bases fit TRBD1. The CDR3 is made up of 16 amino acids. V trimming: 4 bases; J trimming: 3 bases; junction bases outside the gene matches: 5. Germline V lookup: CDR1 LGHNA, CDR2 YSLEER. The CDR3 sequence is CASSPDRGGGANVLTF. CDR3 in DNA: TGCGCCAGCAGCCCTGACAGGGGTGGTGGGGCCAACGTCCTGACTTTC.

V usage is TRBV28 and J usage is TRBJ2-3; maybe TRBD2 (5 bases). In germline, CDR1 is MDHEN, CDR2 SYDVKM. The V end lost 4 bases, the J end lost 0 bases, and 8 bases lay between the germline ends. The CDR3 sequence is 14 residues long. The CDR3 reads CASSSTGSTDTQYF. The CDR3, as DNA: TGTGCCAGCAGTTCTACGGGGAGCACAGATACGCAGTATTTT.

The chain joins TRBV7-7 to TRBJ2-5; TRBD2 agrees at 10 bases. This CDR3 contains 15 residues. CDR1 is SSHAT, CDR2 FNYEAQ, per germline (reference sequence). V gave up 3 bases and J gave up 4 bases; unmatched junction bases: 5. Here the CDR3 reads CASSFKREGAETQYF. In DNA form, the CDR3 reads TGTGCCAGCAGCTTCAAGCGGGAGGGCGCAGAGACCCAGTACTTC.

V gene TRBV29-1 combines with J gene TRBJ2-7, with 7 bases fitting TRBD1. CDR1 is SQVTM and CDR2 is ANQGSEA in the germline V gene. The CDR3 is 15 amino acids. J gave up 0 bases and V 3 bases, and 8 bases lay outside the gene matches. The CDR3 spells CSVDIVGQFSYEQYF. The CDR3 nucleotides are TGCAGCGTTGACATTGTGGGACAGTTCTCCTACGAGCAGTACTTC.

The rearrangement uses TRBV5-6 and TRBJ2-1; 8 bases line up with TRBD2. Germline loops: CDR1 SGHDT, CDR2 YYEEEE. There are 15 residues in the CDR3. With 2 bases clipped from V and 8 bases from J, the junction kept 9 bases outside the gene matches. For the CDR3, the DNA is TGTGCCAGCAGCTTCCCGACTAGCGCCAGGGATGAGCAGTTCTTC. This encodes CASSFPTSARDEQFF. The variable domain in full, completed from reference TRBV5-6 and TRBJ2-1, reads DAGVTQSPTHLIKTRGQQVTLRCSPKSGHDTVSWYQQALGQGPQFIFQYYEEEERQRGNFPDRFSGHQFPNYSSELNVNALLLGDSALYLCASSFPTSARDEQFFGPGTRLTVL.

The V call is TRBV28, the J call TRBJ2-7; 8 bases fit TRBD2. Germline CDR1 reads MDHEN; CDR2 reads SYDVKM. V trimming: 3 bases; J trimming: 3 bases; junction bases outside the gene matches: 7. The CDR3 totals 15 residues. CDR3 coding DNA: TGTGCCAGCAGTTTGGGAGCGGGAGAGATCTACGAGCAGTACTTC. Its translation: CASSLGAGEIYEQYF.

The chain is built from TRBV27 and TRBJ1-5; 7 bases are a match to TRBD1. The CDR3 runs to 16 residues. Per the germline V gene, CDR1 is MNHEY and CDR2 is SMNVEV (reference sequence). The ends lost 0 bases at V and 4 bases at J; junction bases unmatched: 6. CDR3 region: CASSLSGQGGNQPQHF. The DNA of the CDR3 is TGTGCCAGCAGTTTATCGGGGCAGGGGGGTAATCAGCCCCAGCATTTT.

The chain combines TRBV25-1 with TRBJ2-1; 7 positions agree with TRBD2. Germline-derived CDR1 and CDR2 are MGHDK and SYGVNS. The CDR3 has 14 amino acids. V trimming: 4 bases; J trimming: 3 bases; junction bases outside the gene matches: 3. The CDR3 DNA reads TGTGCCAGCAGTGGGACTAGGTTCTACAATGAGCAGTTCTTC. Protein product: CASSGTRFYNEQFF.

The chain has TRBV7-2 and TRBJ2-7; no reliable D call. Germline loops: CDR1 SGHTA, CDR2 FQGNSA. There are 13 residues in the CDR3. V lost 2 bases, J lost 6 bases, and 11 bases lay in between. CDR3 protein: CASSLIGRSEQYF. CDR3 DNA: TGTGCCAGCAGCTTAATAGGGCGAAGCGAGCAGTACTTC.

The DNA for the CDR3 is TGTGCCAGCAGGTCGCTAGCGGGAGTGGGGACCCAGTACTTC. Residues: CASRSLAGVGTQYF. V gene TRBV12-3 or TRBV12-4 combines with J gene TRBJ2-5; TRBD2 matches at 10 bases. V shed 6 bases and J 7 bases; nucleotides not matched to a gene: 8. CDR3 length: 14 amino acids.

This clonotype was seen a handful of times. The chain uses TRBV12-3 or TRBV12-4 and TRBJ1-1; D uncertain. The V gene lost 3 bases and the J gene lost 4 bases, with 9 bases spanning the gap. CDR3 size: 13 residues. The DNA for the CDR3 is TGTGCCAGCAGTTTCGGCGGAGCCACTGAAGCTTTCTTT. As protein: CASSFGGATEAFF.

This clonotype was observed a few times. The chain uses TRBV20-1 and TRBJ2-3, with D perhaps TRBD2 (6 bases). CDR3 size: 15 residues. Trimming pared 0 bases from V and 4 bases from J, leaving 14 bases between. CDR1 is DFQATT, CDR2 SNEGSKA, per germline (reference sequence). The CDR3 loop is CSARDPASEPDTQYF. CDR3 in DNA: TGCAGTGCTAGAGACCCTGCTAGCGAACCAGATACGCAGTATTTT.

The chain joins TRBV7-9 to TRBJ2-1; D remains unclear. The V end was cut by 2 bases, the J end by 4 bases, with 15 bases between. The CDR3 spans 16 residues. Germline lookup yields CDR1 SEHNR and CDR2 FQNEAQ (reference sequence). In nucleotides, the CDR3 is TGTGCCAGCAGCTTAAGTGGGGTCAGCTCTTACAATGAGCAGTTCTTC. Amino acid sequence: CASSLSGVSSYNEQFF. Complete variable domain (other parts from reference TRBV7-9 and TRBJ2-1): DTGVSQNPRHKITKRGQNVTFRCDPISEHNRLYWYRQTLGQGPEFLTYFQNEAQLEKSRLLSDRFSAERPKGSFSTLEIQRTEQGDSAMYLCASSLSGVSSYNEQFFGPGTRLTVL.

The CDR3 DNA reads as TGTGCCAGCAGTTTACTCACGGATGGGACTCCGGGAGCTTTCTTT. Translation gives CASSLLTDGTPGAFF. The chain is built from TRBV27 and TRBJ1-1; a weak D match, TRBD1 (5 bases). Germline CDR1 is MNHEY and CDR2 is SMNVEV (reference sequence). The CDR3 loop spans 15 amino acids. V lost 2 bases, J lost 10 bases, and 20 bases lay in between.

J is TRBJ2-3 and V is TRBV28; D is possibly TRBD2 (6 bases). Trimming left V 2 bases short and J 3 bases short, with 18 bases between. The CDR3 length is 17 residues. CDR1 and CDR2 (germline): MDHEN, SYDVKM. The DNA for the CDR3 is TGTGCCAGCAGTTTACGCCCCCCTCGGGAGTCAACAGATACGCAGTATTTT. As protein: CASSLRPPRESTDTQYF.